The TCR beta chain under discussion was sequenced for a study of cytomegalovirus exposure and HLA in healthy donors. The germline CDR1 and CDR2 sequences are SGHDN and FVKESK. The V and J ends lost 5 bases and 2 bases, in that order; junction bases with no gene match: 5. This CDR3 has 16 residues. Vbeta (60) and Jbeta (13) primers were used in the PCR. Using immunoSEQ multiplex PCR, the repertoire was profiled, and TCRdb retains in-frame clones only, with some absent. The sample has 65,000 to 85,000 clones. Sequencing used PBMCs. This TCR derives from a woman in her fifties or sixties in good health and CMV-seronegative. V and J are TRBV14 and TRBJ2-1, with 11 positions matching TRBD2. Here the CDR3 DNA reads TGTGCCAGCAGCTACCGACTAGCGGGGCCCTACAATGAGCAGTTCTTC. Its translation is CASSYRLAGPYNEQFF.